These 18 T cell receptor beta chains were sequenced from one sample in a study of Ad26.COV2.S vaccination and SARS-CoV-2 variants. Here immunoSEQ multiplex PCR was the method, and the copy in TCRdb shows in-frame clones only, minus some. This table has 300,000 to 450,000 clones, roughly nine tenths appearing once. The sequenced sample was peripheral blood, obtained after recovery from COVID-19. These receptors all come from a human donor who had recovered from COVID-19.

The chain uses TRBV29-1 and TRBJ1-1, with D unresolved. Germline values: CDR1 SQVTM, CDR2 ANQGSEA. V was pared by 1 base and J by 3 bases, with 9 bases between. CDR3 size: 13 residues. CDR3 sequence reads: CSVEGRAYTEAFF. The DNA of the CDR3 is TGCAGCGTTGAAGGGAGGGCATACACTGAAGCTTTCTTT.

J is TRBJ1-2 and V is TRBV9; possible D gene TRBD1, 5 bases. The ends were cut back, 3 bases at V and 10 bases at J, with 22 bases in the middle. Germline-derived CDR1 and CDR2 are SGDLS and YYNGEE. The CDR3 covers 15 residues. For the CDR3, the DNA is TGTGCCAGCAGCGGCACGGGACCCCGTTTCCTCGACTACACCTTC. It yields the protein CASSGTGPRFLDYTF.

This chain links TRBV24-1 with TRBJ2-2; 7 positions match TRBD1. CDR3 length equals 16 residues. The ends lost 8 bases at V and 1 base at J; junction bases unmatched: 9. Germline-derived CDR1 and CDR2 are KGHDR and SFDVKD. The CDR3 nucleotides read TGTGCCACCACCCGAGACAGGGCATTGAACACCGGGGAGCTGTTTTTT. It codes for CATTRDRALNTGELFF.

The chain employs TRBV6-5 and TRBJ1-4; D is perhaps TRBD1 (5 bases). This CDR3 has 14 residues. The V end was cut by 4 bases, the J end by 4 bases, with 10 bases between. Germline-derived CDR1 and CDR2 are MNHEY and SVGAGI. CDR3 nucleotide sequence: TGTGCCAGCAGTTCGGGGGGGAGTAATGAAAAACTGTTTTTT. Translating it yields CASSSGGSNEKLFF.

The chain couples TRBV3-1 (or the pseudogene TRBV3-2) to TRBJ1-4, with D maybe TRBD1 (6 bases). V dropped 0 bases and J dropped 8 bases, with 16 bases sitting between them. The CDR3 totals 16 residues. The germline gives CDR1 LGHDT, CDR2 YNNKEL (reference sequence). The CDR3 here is CASSQDSRRGREKLFF. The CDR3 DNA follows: TGTGCCAGCAGCCAAGACTCTCGCAGGGGTCGCGAAAAACTGTTTTTT.

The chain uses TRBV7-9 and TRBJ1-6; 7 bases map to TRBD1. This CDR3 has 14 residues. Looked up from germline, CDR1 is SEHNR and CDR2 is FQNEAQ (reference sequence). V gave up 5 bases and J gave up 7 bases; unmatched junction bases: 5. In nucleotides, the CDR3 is TGTGCCAGCAGCAAAGACAGGGAGAATTCACCCCTCCACTTT. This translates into CASSKDRENSPLHF.

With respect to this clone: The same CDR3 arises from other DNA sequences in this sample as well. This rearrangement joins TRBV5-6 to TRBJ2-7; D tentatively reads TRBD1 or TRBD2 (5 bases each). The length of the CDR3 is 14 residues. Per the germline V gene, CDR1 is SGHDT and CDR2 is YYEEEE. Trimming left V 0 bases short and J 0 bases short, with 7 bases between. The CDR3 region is CASSLGGSSYEQYF. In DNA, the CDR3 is TGTGCCAGCAGCTTGGGGGGGTCCTCCTACGAGCAGTACTTC. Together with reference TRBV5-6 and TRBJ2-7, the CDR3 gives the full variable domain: DAGVTQSPTHLIKTRGQQVTLRCSPKSGHDTVSWYQQALGQGPQFIFQYYEEEERQRGNFPDRFSGHQFPNYSSELNVNALLLGDSALYLCASSLGGSSYEQYFGPGTRLTVT.

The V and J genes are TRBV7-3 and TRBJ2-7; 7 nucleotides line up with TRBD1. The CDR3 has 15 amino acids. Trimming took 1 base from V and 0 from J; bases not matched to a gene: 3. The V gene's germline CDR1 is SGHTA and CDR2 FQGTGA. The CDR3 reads CASSLMAGGSYEQYF. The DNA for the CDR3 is TGTGCCAGCAGCTTAATGGCAGGGGGCTCCTACGAGCAGTACTTC.

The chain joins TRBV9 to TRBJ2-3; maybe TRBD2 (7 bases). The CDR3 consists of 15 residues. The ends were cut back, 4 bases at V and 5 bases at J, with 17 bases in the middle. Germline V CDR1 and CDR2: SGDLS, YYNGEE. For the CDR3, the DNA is TGTGCCAGCAGCACAGGGAGGGGACTGGTAGATACGCAGTATTTT. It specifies CASSTGRGLVDTQYF.

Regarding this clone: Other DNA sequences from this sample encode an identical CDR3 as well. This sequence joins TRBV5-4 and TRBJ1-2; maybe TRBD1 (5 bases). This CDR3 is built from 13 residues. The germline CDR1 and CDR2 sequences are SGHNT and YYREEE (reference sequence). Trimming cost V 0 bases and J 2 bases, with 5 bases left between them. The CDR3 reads CASSLGGNYGYTF. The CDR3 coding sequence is TGTGCCAGCAGCTTGGGGGGGAACTATGGCTACACCTTC.

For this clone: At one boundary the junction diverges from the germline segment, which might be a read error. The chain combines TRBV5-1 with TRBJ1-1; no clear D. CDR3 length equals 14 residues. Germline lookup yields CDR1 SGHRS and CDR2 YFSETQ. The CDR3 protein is CASSTRVKNSEAFF. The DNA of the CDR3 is TGCGCCAGCAGCACCCGCGTAAAGAACTCTGAAGCTTTCTTT.

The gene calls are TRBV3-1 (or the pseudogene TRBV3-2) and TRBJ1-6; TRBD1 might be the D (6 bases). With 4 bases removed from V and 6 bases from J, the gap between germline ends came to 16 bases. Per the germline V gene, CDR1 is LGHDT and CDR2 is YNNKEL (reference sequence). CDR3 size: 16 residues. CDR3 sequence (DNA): TGTGCCAGCAGCCTGATGACAGGTCCAAGTAATTCACCCCTCCACTTT. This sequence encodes CASSLMTGPSNSPLHF.

CDR3 sequence reads: CASSGSGVDTIYF. The CDR3 bases are TGCGCCAGCAGCGGATCAGGGGTCGACACCATATATTTT. The genes are TRBV5-1 and TRBJ1-3, with a tentative D call TRBD1 (6 bases). Germline CDR1 is SGHRS and CDR2 is YFSETQ. Trimming took off 4 bases at V and 8 bases at J, with 13 bases between the two ends. CDR3 size: 13 residues.

The CDR3 coding sequence is TGTGCCAGCAGCGGACAGAACACTGAAGCTTTCTTT. This sequence encodes CASSGQNTEAFF. This sequence joins TRBV3-1 (or the pseudogene TRBV3-2) and TRBJ1-1, with D maybe TRBD1 (5 bases). This CDR3 is 12 amino acids long. Germline assignment: CDR1 LGHDT and CDR2 YNNKEL (reference sequence). With 5 bases removed from V and 1 base from J, the gap between germline ends came to 5 bases.

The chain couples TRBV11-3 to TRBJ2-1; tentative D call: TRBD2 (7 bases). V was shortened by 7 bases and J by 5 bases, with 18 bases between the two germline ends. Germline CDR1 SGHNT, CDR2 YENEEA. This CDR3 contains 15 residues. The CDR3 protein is CASKPGGPGDNEQFF. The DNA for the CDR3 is TGTGCCAGCAAACCCGGGGGGCCTGGGGACAATGAGCAGTTCTTC.

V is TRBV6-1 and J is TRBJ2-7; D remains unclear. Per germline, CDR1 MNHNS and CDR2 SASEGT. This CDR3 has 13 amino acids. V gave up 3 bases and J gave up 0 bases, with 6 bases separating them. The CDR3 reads CASSEGSSYEQYF. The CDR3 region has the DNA TGTGCCAGCAGTGAGGGGTCCTCCTACGAGCAGTACTTC.

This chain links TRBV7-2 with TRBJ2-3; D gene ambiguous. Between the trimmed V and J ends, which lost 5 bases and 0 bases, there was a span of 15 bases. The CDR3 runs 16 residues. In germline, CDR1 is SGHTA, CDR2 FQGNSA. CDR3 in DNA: TGTGCCAGCAGCCCAGGTAGGTGGGCAAGCACAGATACGCAGTATTTT. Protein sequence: CASSPGRWASTDTQYF.

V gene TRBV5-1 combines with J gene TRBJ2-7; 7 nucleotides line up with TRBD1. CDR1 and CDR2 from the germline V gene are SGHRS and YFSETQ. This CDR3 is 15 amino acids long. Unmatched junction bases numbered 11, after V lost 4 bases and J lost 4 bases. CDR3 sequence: CASSPRDREHYEQYF. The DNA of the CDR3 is TGCGCCAGCAGCCCCCGAGACAGGGAACATTACGAGCAGTACTTC.